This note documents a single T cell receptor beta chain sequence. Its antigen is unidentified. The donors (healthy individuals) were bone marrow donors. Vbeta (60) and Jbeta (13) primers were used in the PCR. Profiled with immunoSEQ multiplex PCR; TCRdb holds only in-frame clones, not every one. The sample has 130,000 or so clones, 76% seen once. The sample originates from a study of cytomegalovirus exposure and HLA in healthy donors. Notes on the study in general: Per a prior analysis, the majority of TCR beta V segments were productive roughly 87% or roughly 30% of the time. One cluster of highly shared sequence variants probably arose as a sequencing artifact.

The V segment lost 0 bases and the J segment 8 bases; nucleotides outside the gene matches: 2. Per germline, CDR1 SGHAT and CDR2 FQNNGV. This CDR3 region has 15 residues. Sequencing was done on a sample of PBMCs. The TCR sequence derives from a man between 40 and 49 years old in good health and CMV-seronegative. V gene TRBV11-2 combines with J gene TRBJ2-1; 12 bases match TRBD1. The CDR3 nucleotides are TGTGCCAGCAGCTTAGAGGGACAGGGGGCCTATGAGCAGTTCTTC. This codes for CASSLEGQGAYEQFF.